The sequence of this T cell receptor (beta chain) was determined in a study of graft-versus-host responses after intestinal transplantation. Sequencing used immunoSEQ multiplex PCR; TCRdb keeps in-frame clones, though not all of them. The table shows over 60,000 clones, with approximately 92% occurring only once. V lost 3 bases, J lost 3 bases, and 14 bases lay in between. Germline CDR1 and CDR2: KGHSH and LQKENI. CDR3 length: 16 residues. Material: bone marrow, obtained 734 days after intestinal transplantation. This sequence was found in a human patient who received an intestinal transplant, so some T cells may come from the graft donor. The chain combines TRBV18 with TRBJ2-2; D is undetermined. CDR3 sequence reads: CASSPPAGLDTGELFF. In DNA, the CDR3 is TGTGCCAGCTCACCTCCGGCCGGCCTTGACACCGGGGAGCTGTTTTTT.